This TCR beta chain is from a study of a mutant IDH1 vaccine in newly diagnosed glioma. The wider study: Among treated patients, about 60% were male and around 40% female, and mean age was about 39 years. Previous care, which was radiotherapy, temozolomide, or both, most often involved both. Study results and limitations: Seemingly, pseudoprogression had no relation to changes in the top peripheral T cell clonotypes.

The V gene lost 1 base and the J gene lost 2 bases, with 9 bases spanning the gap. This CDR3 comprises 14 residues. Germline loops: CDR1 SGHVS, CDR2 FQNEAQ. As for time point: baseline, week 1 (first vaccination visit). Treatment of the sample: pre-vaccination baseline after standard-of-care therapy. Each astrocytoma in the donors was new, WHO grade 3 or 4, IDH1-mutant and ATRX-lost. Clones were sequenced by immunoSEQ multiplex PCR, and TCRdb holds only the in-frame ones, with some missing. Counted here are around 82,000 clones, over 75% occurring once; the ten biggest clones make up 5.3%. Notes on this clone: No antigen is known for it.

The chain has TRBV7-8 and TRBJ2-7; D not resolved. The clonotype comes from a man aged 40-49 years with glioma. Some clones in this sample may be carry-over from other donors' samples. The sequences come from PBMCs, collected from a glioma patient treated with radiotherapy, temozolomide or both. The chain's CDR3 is CASSLEQSAYEQYF. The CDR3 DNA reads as TGTGCCAGCAGCTTAGAACAGTCAGCCTACGAGCAGTACTTC.